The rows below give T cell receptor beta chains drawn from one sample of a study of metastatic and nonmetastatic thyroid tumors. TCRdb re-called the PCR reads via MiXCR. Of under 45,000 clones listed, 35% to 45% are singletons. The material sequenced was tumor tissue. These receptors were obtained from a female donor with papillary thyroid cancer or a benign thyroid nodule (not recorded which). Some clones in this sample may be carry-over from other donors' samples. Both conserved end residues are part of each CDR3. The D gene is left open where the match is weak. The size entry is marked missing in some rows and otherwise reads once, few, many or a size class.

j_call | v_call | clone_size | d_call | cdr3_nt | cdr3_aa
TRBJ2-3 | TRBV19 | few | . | TGTGCCAGTAGTATCCCCCGAGGGGGGATCACAGATACGCAGTATTTT | CASSIPRGGITDTQYF
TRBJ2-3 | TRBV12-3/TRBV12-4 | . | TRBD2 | TGTGCCAGCAGTTTTTCCGTGACTAGCGGCCCAGATACGCAGTATTTT | CASSFSVTSGPDTQYF
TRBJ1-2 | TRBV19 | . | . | TGTGCCAGTAGTCCCTGGGGGGACGCAGGAGACTATGGCTACACCTTC | CASSPWGDAGDYGYTF
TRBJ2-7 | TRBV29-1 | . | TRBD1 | TGCAGCGTTTCGGGCCGCCGGGACAGGGCTAACTACGAGCAGTACTTC | CSVSGRRDRANYEQYF
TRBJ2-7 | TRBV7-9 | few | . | TGTGCCAGCGGCCCAGGTGGCATGTCCTACGAGCAGTACTTC | CASGPGGMSYEQYF
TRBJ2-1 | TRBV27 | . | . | TGTGCCAGCAGTCATTCCGAGTTCGACAGCTCCTACAATGAGCAGTTCTTC | CASSHSEFDSSYNEQFF
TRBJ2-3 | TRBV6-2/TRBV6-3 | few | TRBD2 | TGTGCCAGCAGTTCCAGCGGGGACACAGATACGCAGTATTTT | CASSSSGDTDTQYF
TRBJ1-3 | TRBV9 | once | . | TGTGCCAGCAGCGTAGGACAGTCAGGAAACACCATATATTTT | CASSVGQSGNTIYF
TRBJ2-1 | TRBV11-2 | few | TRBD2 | TGTGCCAGCAGCTTAGATATGGTAGCGGGAAAGCAGTTCTTC | CASSLDMVAGKQFF
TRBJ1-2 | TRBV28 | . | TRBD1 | TGTGCCAGCAGTCGGGACAGGGCATACTATGGCTACACCTTC | CASSRDRAYYGYTF
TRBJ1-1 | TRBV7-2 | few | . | TGTGCCAGCAGCCCCTTATTGGGTGAAGCTTTCTTT | CASSPLLGEAFF
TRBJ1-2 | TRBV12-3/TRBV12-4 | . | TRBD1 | TGTGCCAGCAGTTTGGTCAGGGGGGGCGGCTACACCTTC | CASSLVRGGGYTF
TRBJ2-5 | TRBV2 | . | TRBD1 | TGTGCCAGCAGACCGACAGGGGGCCAAGAGACCCAGTACTTC | CASRPTGGQETQYF
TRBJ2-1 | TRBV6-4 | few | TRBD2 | TGTGCCAGCAGTGACACCGGGACTAGCGCCTCCAATGAGCAGTTCTTC | CASSDTGTSASNEQFF
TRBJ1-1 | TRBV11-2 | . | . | TGTGCCAGCAGCTTAGGCGGTGGGCTGAACGCTTTCTTT | CASSLGGGLNAFF
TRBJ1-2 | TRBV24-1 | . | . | TGTGCCACCAGTGAACCCGACACAAACTATGGCTACACCTTC | CATSEPDTNYGYTF
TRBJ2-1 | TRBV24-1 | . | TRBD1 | TGTGCCACCAGTGATTATCTACCGGGACAGAAGCAGTTCTTC | CATSDYLPGQKQFF
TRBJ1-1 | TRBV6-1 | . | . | TGTGCCAGCAGCCTGTTGGGGGCGAACACTGAAGCTTTCTTT | CASSLLGANTEAFF
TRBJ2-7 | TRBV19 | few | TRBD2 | TGTGCCAGTAGTATAGCCAGCGGGATCACCTACGAGCAGTACTTC | CASSIASGITYEQYF
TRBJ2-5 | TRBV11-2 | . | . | TGTGCCAGCAGCCGTCAAGAGACCCAGTACTTC | CASSRQETQYF
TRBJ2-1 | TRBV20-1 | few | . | TGCAGTGCTCCGAGATTCGAGGGGTGGCGATGGGATGAGCAGTTCTTC | CSAPRFEGWRWDEQFF
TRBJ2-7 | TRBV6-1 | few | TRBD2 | TGTGCCAGCAGTCCGTCTCCGGCGGGAGCCTACGAGCAGTACTTC | CASSPSPAGAYEQYF
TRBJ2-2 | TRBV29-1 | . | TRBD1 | TGCAGCGTTGTAGGGACAGGGGGCTCCGGGGAGCTGTTTTTT | CSVVGTGGSGELFF
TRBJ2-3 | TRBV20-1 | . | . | TGCAGTGCTAGGTATACAGCGCTATCCACAGATACGCAGTATTTT | CSARYTALSTDTQYF
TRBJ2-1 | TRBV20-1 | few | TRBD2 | TGCAGTGCTAGAGTAGCGGGAGCGGCAAGGAATGAGCAGTTCTTC | CSARVAGAARNEQFF
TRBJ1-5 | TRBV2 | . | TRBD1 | TGTGCCAGCAATTCGGACAGGGGAAGTCAGCCCCAGCATTTT | CASNSDRGSQPQHF
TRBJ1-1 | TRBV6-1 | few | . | TGTGCCAGCAGGGAACTCTCGAGCACTGAAGCTTTCTTT | CASRELSSTEAFF
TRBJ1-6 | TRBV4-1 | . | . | TGCGCCAGCAGCCAAGAGGACAATTCACCCCTCCACTTT | CASSQEDNSPLHF
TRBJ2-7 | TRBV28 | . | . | TGTGCCAGCAGTTTGGGGAGACCCGGAGAGCAGTACTTC | CASSLGRPGEQYF
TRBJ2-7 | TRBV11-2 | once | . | TGTGCCAGCAGCTTATCAAACGAGCAGTACTTC | CASSLSNEQYF
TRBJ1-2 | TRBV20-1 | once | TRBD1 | TGCAGTGCTAGAGTTGTTACAGGGGGCTGGTCGACCTTCTATGGCTACACCTTC | CSARVVTGGWSTFYGYTF
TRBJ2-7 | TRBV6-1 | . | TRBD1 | TGTGCCAGCAGTGATTCGCACCGGGACAGGGTCAGGGAGCAGTACTTC | CASSDSHRDRVREQYF
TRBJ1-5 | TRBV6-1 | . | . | TGTGCCAGCAGTGAAGCCTGGGGATATCAGCCCCAGCATTTT | CASSEAWGYQPQHF
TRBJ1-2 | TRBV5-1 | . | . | TGCGCCAGCAGCTTGGGCGTTAACTATGGCTACACCTTC | CASSLGVNYGYTF
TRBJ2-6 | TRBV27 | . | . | TGTGCCAGCAGTTTATCGGTTGTGTCTGGGTTTGGGGCCAACGTCCTGACTTTC | CASSLSVVSGFGANVLTF
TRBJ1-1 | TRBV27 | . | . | TGTGCCAGCAGTTCCGCGGGGGTTCAGGCTTTCTTT | CASSSAGVQAFF
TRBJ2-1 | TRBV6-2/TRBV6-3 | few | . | TGTGCCAGCAGTTACTCTGGCGCCTACAATGAGCAGTTCTTC | CASSYSGAYNEQFF
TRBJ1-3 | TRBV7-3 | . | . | TGTGCCAGCAGCTTAGGCCCGGACAAATCCTCTGGAAACACCATATATTTT | CASSLGPDKSSGNTIYF
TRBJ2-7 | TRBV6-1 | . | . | TGTGCCAGCAGTTCAGCCCAGGACTATTCGCACGAGCAGTACTTC | CASSSAQDYSHEQYF
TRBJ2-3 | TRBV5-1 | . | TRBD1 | TGCGCCAGCAGCTTGGAACAGGGGGCGCGGGCAGATACGCAGTATTTT | CASSLEQGARADTQYF
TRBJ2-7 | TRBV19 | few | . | TGTGCCAGTAGTGCGCTTCAGGGTTCCTACGAGCAGTACTTC | CASSALQGSYEQYF
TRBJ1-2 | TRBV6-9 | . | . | TGTGCCAGCAGTTCAACCTATGGCTACACCTTC | CASSSTYGYTF
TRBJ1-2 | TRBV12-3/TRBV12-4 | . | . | TGTGCCAGCAGTTTGATAGGCAGAGCTAACTATGGCTACACCTTC | CASSLIGRANYGYTF
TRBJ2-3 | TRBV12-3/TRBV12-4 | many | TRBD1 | TGTGCCAGCGCGCGGGACAGGGACGTAGATACGCAGTATTTT | CASARDRDVDTQYF
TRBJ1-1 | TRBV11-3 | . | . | TGTGCCAGCAGCCCCCCCGGGGGGCGAACTGAAGCTTTCTTT | CASSPPGGRTEAFF